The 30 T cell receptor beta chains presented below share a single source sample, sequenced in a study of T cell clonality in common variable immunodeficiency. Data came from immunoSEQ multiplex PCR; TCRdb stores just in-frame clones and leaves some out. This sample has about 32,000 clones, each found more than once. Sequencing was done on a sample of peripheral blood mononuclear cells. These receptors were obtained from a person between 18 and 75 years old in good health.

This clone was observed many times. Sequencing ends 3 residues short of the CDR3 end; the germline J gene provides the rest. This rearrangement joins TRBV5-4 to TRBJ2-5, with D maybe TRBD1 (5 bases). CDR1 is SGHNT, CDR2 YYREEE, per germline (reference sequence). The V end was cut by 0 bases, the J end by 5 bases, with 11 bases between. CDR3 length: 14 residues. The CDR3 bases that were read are TGTGCCAGCAGCTTGGGAGTAGCAGGGGAGACC. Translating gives CASSLGVAGET. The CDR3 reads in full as CASSLGVAGETQYF.

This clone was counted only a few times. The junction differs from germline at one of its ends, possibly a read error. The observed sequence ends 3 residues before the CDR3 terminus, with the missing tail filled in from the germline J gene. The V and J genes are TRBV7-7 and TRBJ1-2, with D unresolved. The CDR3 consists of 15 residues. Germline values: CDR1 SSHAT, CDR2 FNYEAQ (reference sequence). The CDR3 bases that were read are TGTGCTAGCAGCAGGACTAGCGGGAGGGCCGGGGAC. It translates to CASSRTSGRAGD. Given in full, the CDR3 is CASSRTSGRAGDYTF.

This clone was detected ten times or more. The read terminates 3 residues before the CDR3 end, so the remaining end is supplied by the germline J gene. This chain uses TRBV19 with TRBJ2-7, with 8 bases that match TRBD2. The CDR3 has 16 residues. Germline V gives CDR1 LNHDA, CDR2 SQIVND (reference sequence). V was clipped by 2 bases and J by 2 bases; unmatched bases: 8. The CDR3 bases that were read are TGTGCCAGTAGTATAAGTGGCCTAGCGGGTACCTACGAG. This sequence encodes CASSISGLAGTYE. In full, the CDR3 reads CASSISGLAGTYEQYF.

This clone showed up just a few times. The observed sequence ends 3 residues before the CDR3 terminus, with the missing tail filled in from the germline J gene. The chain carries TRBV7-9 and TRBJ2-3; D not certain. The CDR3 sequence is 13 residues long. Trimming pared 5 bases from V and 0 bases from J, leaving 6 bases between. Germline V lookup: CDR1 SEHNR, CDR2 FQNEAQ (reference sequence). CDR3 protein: CASSPPSTDTQYF. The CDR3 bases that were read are TGTGCCAGCAGCCCCCCTAGCACAGATACG.

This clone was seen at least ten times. The covered CDR3 bases are TGTGCCAGCAGTCTATGGCCTAGCGGGAGCGATGAG. This codes for CASSLWPSGSDE. In full, the CDR3 is CASSLWPSGSDEQFF. The chain uses TRBV7-9 and TRBJ2-1; TRBD2 matches at 10 bases. Read data end 3 residues before the CDR3 end; the end is taken from the germline J gene. Trimming removed 6 bases from V and 8 bases from J; junction bases left unmatched: 10. Germline V gene sequence: CDR1 SEHNR, CDR2 FQNEAQ (reference sequence). The CDR3 is 15 residues long.

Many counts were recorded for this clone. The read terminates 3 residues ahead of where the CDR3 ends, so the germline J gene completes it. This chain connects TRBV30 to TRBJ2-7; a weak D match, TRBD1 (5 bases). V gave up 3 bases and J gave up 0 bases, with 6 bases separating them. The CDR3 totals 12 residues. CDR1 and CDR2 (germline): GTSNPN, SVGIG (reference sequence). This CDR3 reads CAWRDNSYEQYF. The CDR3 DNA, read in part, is TGTGCCTGGAGGGACAACTCCTACGAG.

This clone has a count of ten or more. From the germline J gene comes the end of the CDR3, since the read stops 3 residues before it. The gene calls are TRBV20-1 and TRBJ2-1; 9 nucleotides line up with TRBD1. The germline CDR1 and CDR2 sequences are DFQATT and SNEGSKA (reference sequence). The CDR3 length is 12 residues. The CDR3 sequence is CRGQGANNEQFF. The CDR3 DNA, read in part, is TGCAGGGGACAGGGAGCAAACAATGAG.

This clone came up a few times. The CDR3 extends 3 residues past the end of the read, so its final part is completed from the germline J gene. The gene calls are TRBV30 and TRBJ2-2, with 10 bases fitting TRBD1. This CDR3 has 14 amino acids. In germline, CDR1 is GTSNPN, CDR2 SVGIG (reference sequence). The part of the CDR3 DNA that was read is TGTGCCTGGAGTTCCGGGACAGGGGCGGAAAAG. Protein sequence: CAWSSGTGAEK. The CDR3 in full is CAWSSGTGAEKLFF.

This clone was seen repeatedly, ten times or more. CDR3: CAWSRGLDSNQPQHF. CDR3 bases read: TGTGCCTGGAGTCGAGGGCTTGATAGCAATCAGCCC. The chain uses TRBV30 and TRBJ1-5; D unclear. The sequenced fragment ends 3 residues before the CDR3 boundary, so the rest is inferred from the germline J gene. This CDR3 region has 15 residues. V was pared by 2 bases and J by 0 bases, with 11 bases between. The germline V gene encodes CDR1 GTSNPN and CDR2 SVGIG (reference sequence).

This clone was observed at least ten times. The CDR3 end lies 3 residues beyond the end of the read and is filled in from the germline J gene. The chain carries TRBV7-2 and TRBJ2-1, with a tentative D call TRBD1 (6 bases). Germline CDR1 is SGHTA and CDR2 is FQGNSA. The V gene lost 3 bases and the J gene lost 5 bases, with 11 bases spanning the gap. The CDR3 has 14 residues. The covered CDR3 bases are TGTGCCAGCAGCTTCCATGGACAGAACAATGAG. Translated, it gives CASSFHGQNNE. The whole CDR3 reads CASSFHGQNNEQFF. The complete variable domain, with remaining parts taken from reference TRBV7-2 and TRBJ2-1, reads GAGVSQSPSNKVTEKGKDVELRCDPISGHTALYWYRQSLGQGLEFLIYFQGNSAPDKSGLPSDRFSAERTGGSVSTLTIQRTQQEDSAVYLCASSFHGQNNEQFFGPGTRLTVL.

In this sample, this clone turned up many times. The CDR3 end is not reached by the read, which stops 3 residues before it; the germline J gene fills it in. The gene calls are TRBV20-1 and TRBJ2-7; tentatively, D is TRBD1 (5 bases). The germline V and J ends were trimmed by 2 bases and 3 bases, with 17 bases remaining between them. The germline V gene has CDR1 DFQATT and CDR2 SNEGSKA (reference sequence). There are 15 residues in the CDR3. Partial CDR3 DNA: TGCAGTGCTAGAACCTTCACCGACAGATTCTACGAG. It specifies CSARTFTDRFYE. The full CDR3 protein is CSARTFTDRFYEQYF.

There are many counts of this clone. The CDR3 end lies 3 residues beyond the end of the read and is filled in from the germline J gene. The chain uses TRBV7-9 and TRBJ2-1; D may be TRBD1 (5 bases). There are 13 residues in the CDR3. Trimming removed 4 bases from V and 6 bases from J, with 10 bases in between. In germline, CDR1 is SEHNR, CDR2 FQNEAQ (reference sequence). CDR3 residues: CASSSGQFNEQFF. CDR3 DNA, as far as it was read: TGTGCCAGCAGCTCCGGACAATTCAATGAG.

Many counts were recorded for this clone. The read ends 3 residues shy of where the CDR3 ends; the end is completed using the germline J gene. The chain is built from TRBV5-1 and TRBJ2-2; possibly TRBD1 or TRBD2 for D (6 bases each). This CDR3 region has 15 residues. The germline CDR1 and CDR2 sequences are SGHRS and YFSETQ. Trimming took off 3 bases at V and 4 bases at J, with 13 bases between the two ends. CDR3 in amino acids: CASSSSGGGTGELFF. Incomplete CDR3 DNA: TGCGCCAGCAGCTCCTCCGGAGGGGGCACCGGGGAG.

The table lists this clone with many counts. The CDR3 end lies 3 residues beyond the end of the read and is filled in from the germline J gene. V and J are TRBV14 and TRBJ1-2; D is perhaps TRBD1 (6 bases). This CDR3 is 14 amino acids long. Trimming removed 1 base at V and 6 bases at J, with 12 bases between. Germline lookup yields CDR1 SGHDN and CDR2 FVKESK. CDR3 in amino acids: CASSQGAGVDGYTF. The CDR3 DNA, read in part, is TGTGCCAGCAGCCAAGGGGCAGGGGTCGATGGC.

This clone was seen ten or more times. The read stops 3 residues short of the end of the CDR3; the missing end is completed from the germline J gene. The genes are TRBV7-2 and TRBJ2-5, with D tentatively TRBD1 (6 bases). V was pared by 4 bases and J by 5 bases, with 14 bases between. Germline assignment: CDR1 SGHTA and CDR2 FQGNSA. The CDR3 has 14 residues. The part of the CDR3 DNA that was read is TGTGCCAGCAGCTCGGGACCCCAGGGGGAGACC. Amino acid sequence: CASSSGPQGET. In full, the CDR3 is CASSSGPQGETQYF.

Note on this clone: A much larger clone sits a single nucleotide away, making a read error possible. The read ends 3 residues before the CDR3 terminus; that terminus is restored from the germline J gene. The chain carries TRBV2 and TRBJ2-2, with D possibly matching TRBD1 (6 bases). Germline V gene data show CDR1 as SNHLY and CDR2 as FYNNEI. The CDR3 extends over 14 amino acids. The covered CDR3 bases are TGTGCCAGCAGTGAACAGGGGTTTTATGAAAAG. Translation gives CASSEQGFYEK. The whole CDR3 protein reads CASSEQGFYEKLFF.

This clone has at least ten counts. The covered CDR3 bases are TGCAGTGCTATTCCCCATTCCTCCTACGAG. Translation gives CSAIPHSSYE. The whole CDR3 reads CSAIPHSSYEQYF. V and J are TRBV20-1 and TRBJ2-7; D is ambiguous. The CDR3 goes on 3 residues after the read ends, and that part is filled in from the germline J gene. Trimming took 4 bases from V and 0 from J, leaving 10 bases between them. This CDR3 region has 13 residues. Looked up from germline, CDR1 is DFQATT and CDR2 is SNEGSKA (reference sequence).

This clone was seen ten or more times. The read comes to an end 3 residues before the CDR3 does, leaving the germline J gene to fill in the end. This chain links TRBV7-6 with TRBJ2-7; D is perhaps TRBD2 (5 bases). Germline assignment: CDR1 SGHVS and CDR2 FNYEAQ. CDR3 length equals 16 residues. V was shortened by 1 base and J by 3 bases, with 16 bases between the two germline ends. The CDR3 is CASSLVPPGGFYEQYF. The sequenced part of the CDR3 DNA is TGTGCCAGCAGCTTAGTCCCCCCAGGAGGCTTCTACGAG.

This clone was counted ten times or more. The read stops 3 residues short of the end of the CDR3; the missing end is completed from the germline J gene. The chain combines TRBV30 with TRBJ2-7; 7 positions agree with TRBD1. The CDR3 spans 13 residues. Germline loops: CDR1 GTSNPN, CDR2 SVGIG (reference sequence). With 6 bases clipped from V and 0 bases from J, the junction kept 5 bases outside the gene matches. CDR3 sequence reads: CACHRGISYEQYF. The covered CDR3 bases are TGTGCCTGCCACAGGGGAATCTCCTACGAG.

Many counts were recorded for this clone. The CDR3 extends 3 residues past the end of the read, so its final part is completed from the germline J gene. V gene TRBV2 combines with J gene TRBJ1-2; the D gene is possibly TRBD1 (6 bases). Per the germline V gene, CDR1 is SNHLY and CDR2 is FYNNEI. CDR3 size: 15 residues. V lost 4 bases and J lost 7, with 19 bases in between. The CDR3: CASSATTQGWGGYTF. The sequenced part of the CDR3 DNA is TGTGCCAGCAGTGCAACTACACAGGGTTGGGGTGGC.

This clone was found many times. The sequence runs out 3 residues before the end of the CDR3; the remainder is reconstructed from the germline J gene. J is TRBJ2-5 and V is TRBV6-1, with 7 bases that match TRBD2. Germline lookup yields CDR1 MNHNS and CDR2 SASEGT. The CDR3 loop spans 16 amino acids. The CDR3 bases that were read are TGTGCCAGCAGTGAAGCGGTGGTAGCGGGTGGTGGAACC. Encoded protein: CASSEAVVAGGGT. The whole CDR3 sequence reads CASSEAVVAGGGTQYF.

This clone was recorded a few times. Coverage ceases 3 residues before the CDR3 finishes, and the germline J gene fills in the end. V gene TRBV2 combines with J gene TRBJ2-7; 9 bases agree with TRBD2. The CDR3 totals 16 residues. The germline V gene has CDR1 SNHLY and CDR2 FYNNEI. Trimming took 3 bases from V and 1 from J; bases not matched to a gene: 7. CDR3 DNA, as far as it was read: TGTGCCAGCAGTGAGAGCGCCGCGGGAGGGTCCTACGAG. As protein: CASSESAAGGSYE. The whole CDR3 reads CASSESAAGGSYEQYF.

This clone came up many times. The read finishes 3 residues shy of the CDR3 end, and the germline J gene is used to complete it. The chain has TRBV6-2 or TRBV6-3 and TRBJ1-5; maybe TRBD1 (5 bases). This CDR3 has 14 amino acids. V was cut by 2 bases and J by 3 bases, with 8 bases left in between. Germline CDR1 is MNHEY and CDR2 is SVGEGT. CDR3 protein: CASSYGAANQPQHF. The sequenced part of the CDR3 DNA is TGTGCCAGCAGTTACGGGGCAGCCAATCAGCCC.

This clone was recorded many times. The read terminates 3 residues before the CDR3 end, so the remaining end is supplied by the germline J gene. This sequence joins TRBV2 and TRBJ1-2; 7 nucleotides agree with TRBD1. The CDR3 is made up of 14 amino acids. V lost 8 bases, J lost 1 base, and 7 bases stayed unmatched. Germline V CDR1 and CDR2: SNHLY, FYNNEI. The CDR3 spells CASFGQDRNYGYTF. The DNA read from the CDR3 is TGTGCCAGCTTCGGACAGGACCGTAACTATGGC. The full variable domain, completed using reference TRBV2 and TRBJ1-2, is EPEVTQTPSHQVTQMGQEVILRCVPISNHLYFYWYRQILGQKVEFLVSFYNNEISEKSEIFDDQFSVERPDGSNFTLKIRSTKLEDSAMYFCASFGQDRNYGYTFGSGTRLTVV.

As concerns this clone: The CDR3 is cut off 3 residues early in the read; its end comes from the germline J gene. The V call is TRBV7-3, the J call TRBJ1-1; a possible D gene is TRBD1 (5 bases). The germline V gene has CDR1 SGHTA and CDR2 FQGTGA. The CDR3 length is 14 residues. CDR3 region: CASSLGGGAETAFF. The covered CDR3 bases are TGTGCCAGCAGCTTAGGAGGAGGGGCCGAGACC. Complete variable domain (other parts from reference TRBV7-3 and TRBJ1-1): GAGVSQTPSNKVTEKGKYVELRCDPISGHTALYWYRQSLGQGPEFLIYFQGTGAADDSGLPNDRFFAVRPEGSVSTLKIQRTERGDSAVYLCASSLGGGAETAFFGQGTRLTVV.

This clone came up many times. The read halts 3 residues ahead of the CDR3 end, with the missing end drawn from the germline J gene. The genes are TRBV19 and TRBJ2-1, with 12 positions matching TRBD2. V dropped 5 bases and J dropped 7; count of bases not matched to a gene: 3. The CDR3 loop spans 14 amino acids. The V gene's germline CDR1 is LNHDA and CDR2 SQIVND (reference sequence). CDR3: CASSSGLAGNEQFF. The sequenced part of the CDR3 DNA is TGTGCCAGTAGTTCAGGACTAGCGGGAAATGAG.

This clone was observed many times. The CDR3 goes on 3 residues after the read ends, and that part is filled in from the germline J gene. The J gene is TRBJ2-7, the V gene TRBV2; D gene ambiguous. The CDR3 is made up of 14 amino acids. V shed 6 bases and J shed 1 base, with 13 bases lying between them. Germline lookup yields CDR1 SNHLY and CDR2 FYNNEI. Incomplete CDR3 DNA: TGTGCCAGCAGAGGGTCAGGCCAGTCCTACGAG. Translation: CASRGSGQSYE. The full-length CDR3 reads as CASRGSGQSYEQYF.

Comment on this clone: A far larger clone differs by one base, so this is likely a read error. CDR3 residues: CAGSIGDRSSSYTF. CDR3 DNA, as far as it was read: TGTGCCGGTAGTATAGGGGACAGGAGTTCGAGC. V and J are TRBV19 and TRBJ1-2, with 8 nucleotides matching TRBD1. The CDR3 end lies 3 residues beyond the end of the read and is filled in from the germline J gene. CDR3 length: 14 amino acids. Germline CDR1 is LNHDA and CDR2 is SQIVND (reference sequence).

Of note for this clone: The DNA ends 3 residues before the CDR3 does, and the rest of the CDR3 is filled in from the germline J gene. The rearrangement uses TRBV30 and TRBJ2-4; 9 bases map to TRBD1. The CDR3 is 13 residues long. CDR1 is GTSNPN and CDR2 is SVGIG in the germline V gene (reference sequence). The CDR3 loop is CAWTLGQGRGQYF. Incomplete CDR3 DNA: TGTGCCTGGACCCTTGGACAGGGGCGAGGT.

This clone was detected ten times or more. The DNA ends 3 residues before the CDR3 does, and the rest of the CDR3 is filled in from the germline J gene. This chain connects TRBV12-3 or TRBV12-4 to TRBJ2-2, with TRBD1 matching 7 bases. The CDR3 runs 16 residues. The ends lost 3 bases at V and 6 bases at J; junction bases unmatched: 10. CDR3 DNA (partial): TGTGCCAGCAGTTTCCAGGGGGTGCGGGCCCCCGGGGAG. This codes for CASSFQGVRAPGE. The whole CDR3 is CASSFQGVRAPGELFF.